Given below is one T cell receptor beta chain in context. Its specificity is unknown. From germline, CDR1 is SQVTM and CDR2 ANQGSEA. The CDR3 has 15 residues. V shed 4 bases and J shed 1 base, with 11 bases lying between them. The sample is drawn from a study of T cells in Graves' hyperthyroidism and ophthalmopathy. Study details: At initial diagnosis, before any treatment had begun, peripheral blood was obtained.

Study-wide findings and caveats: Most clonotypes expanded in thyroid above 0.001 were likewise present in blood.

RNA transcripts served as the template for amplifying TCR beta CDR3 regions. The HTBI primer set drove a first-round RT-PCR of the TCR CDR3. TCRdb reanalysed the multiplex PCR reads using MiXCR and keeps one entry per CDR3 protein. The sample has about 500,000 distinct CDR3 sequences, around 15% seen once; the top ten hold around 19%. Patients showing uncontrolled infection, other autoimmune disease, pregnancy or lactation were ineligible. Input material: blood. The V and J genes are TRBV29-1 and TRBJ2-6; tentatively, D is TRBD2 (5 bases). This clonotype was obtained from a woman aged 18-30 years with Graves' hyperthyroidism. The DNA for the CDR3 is TGCAGCGTTGGAGAGGGAGCTTCTGGGGCCAACGTCCTGACTTTC. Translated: CSVGEGASGANVLTF.